The present T cell receptor beta chain was sequenced within a study of PD-1 blockade in classical Hodgkin lymphoma. General observations from the study: The repertoire differences lack a defined cause, possibly disease activity or prior therapy. TCR diversity at baseline was reported to be reduced in newly diagnosed patients relative to healthy donors. A significant rise in TCR diversity was seen by C4D1 for CD4+ cells but not for CD8+ cells.

Time point meaning: cycle 4 day 1 (C4D1), after 6 weeks of nivolumab. All patients experienced relapse after autologous stem cell transplantation, and brentuximab vedotin exposure was variable. With V trimmed by 1 base and J by 3 bases, 9 bases remained unmatched. In germline, CDR1 is SGHRS, CDR2 YFSETQ. The CDR3 totals 18 residues. About this clone itself: What it binds is not known.

TCRdb keeps only in-frame clones here, not all; method: immunoSEQ multiplex PCR. Found here are 90,000 to 140,000 clones, roughly 87% of them singletons; the top ten hold 15% to 20%. This rearrangement joins TRBV5-1 to TRBJ2-3, with TRBD2 matching 12 bases. The source was peripheral blood mononuclear cells (PBMCs), collected before the fourth cycle of nivolumab. This TCR derives from a human donor with classical Hodgkin lymphoma. CDR3 region: CASSLWLTSGSITDTQYF. The CDR3 DNA is TGCGCCAGCAGCTTGTGGCTGACTAGCGGGAGTATAACAGATACGCAGTATTTT.